This TCR beta chain was obtained from a study of blood T cell repertoires in COVID-19. Sequencing used immunoSEQ multiplex PCR; TCRdb keeps in-frame clones, though not all of them. The repertoire includes a few hundred thousand clones, about 91% of them detected once, and under 13% sits in the top ten. The CDR3 loop spans 14 amino acids. V lost 4 bases and J lost 0, with 7 bases in between. Germline CDR1 and CDR2: LNHDA and SQIVND (reference sequence). The TCR originated in a man aged 18 to 30 with acute COVID-19. V gene TRBV19 combines with J gene TRBJ2-1; no clear D gene. Sequencing was performed on PBMCs or T cells enriched from blood (not recorded which). The CDR3 region is CASSTTNSYNEQFF. The CDR3 DNA sequence: TGTGCCAGTAGTACAACTAACTCCTACAATGAGCAGTTCTTC.